This TCR beta chain was identified in a study of OX40 agonist ivuxolimab in advanced cancers. Overall study results and limits: Clonal expansion in partial responders at 0.1-3.0 mg/kg ranked among the lowest.

For this clone: Its antigen is currently unknown.

The assay was immunoSEQ multiplex PCR, and TCRdb's table has in-frame clones only and misses some. The sample records about 100,000 clones, 90% being singletons. The length of the CDR3 is 13 residues. V and J are TRBV21-1 and TRBJ2-7. TRBV21-1 corresponds to a pseudogene. The TCR sequence derives from an adult with an advanced solid tumor such as melanoma, head and neck, liver or kidney cancer. The sample here was CD4+ or CD8+ T cells sorted from blood, taken in a trial of the OX40 agonist ivuxolimab. DNA for the CDR3: TGTGCCAGCAGCGATAGGGAAGGCCACGAGCAGTACTTC. Translated: CASSDREGHEQYF.